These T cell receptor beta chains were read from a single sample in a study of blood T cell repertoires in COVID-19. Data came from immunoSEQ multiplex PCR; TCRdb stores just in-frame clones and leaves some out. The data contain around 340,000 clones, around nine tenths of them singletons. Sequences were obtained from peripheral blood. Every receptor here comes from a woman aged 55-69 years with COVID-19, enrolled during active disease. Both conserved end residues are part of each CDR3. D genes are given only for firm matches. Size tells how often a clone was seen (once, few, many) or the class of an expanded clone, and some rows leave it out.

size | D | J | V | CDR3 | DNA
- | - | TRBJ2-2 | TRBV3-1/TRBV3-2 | CASSHEGRGLNTGELFF | TGTGCCAGCAGCCACGAAGGCAGGGGATTAAACACCGGGGAGCTGTTTTTT
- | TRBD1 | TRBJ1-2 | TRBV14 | CASSQVGTGYYGYTF | TGTGCCAGCAGTCAAGTCGGGACAGGGTATTATGGCTACACCTTC
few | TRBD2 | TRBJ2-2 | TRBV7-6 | CASSLEVAGSNTGELFF | TGTGCCAGCAGCTTAGAAGTAGCGGGATCGAACACCGGGGAGCTGTTTTTT
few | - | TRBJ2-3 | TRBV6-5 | CASTTRGRTDTQYF | TGTGCCAGCACAACTCGAGGGCGCACAGATACGCAGTATTTT
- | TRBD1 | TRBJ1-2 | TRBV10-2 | CASSERDSLYGYTF | TGCGCCAGCAGTGAGAGGGACAGCCTCTATGGCTACACCTTC
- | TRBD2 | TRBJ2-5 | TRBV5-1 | CASSRGLAGDQETQYF | TGCGCCAGCAGCCGGGGACTAGCGGGGGATCAAGAGACCCAGTACTTC
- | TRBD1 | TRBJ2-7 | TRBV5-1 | CASSRQGAQDEQYF | TGCGCCAGCAGCCGACAGGGGGCGCAGGACGAGCAGTACTTC
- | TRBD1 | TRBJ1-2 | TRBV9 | CASSVGSDREAYGYTF | TGTGCCAGCAGCGTAGGCTCCGACAGGGAAGCCTATGGCTACACCTTC
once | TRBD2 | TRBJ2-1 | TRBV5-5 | CASSLVLAGGWYNEQFF | TGTGCCAGCAGCTTGGTTCTAGCGGGGGGATGGTACAATGAGCAGTTCTTC
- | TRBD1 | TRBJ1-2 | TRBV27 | CASSQDRAWANYGYTF | TGTGCCAGCAGTCAAGACAGGGCCTGGGCTAACTATGGCTACACCTTC
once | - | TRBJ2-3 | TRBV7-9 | CASSREGTQYF | TGTGCCAGCAGCCGAGAGGGTACGCAGTATTTT
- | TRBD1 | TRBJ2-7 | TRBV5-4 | CASSVGQAYEQYF | TGTGCCAGCAGCGTTGGACAGGCCTACGAGCAGTACTTC
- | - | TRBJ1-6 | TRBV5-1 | CASSPTPTGLGNSPLHF | TGCGCCAGCAGCCCGACCCCAACAGGGTTAGGTAATTCACCCCTCCACTTT
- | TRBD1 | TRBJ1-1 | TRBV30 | CAWNPDRENTEAFF | TGTGCCTGGAACCCCGACAGGGAGAACACTGAAGCTTTCTTT
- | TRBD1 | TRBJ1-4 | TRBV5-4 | CASSRQGAVEKLFF | TGTGCCAGCAGTCGACAGGGGGCCGTTGAAAAACTGTTTTTT
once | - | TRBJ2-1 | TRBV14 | CASSQGLGVEQFF | TGTGCCAGCAGCCAAGGTCTAGGAGTTGAGCAGTTCTTC
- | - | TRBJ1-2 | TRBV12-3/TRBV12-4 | CASSLSGLYGYTF | TGTGCCAGCAGTTTATCGGGTCTGTATGGCTACACCTTC
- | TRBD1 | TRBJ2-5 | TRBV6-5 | CASSYVRGLQETQYF | TGTGCCAGCAGTTACGTCAGGGGGCTACAAGAGACCCAGTACTTC
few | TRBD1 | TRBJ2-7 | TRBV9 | CASSVGTGGSYEQYF | TGTGCCAGCAGCGTAGGGACAGGGGGCTCCTACGAGCAGTACTTC
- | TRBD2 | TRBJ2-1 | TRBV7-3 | CASSFRRGSYNEQFF | TGTGCCAGCAGCTTCCGGCGGGGGTCCTACAATGAGCAGTTCTTC